Listed here are 18 T cell receptor beta chains from one sample, sequenced in a study of spatial heterogeneity in lung cancer. Findings of the study overall: Counts of expanded alpha and beta TCRs within tumors tracked the tumor nonsynonymous mutation count.

TCRdb ran MiXCR on the 5' RACE reads and lists one entry per CDR3 protein. The table has roughly 11,000 distinct CDR3 sequences, about 14% seen once; the top ten hold roughly a sixth. Time point described: sample taken at primary tumor resection. These receptors lack a known antigen. The source was lung tumor tissue, collected at surgery. The receptors here all came from a male donor with early-stage non-small cell lung cancer.

The J gene is TRBJ1-2, the V gene TRBV13; 8 bases map to TRBD1. V shed 5 bases, J shed 8 bases, and the junction held 10 bases outside the gene matches. The CDR3 is made up of 14 amino acids. Germline CDR1 PRHDT, CDR2 FYEKMQ (reference sequence). The CDR3 region is CASSRDRGPRGYTF. In DNA, the CDR3 is TGTGCCAGCAGCCGAGACAGGGGACCGCGCGGCTACACCTTC.

This clonotype was detected many times. The rearrangement uses TRBV12-3 or TRBV12-4 and TRBJ2-3; D may be TRBD2 (7 bases). The CDR3 runs to 17 residues. Trimming pared 3 bases from V and 2 bases from J, leaving 18 bases between. CDR3 bases: TGTGCCAGCAGTTTGAGGGGGGCTAGCGGTCTCACAGATACGCAGTATTTT. Translated: CASSLRGASGLTDTQYF.

The rearrangement joins TRBV18 to TRBJ1-5; 8 bases agree with TRBD1. Per germline, CDR1 KGHSH and CDR2 LQKENI. J lost 0 bases, V lost 1 base, and 5 bases had no gene match. This CDR3 contains 17 residues. This chain's CDR3 is CASSPLSGQGSNQPQHF. CDR3 nucleotide sequence: TGTGCCAGCTCACCACTTAGCGGACAGGGTAGCAATCAGCCCCAGCATTTT.

This clonotype was seen ten or more times. In DNA form, the CDR3 reads TGCGCCAGCAGCCGGGCAGGGGAAGAGACCCAGTACTTC. It yields the protein CASSRAGEETQYF. The chain carries TRBV4-1 and TRBJ2-5; tentative D call: TRBD1 (6 bases). This CDR3 contains 13 residues. The germline V gene encodes CDR1 MGHRA and CDR2 YSYEKL. Trimming took 4 bases from V and 3 from J, leaving 9 bases between them.

This clonotype was picked up many times. The chain employs TRBV28 and TRBJ1-6, with D maybe TRBD1 (6 bases). Germline V gene sequence: CDR1 MDHEN, CDR2 SYDVKM. The germline V and J ends were trimmed by 6 bases and 4 bases, with 16 bases remaining between them. This CDR3 is built from 16 residues. CDR3 DNA sequence: TGTGCCAGCAGCCCACAGGGAAGGGGATATAATTCACCCCTCCACTTT. Translating gives CASSPQGRGYNSPLHF.

Judged by abundance, this clonotype is medium-sized. The V and J genes are TRBV20-1 and TRBJ2-7, with 14 positions matching TRBD2. V gave up 5 bases and J gave up 3 bases; unmatched junction bases: 9. The CDR3 is made up of 16 amino acids. Germline CDR1 DFQATT, CDR2 SNEGSKA (reference sequence). For the CDR3, the DNA is TGCAGTGCTTCCTCAGTAGGGACTAGCGGGAGCTACGAGCAGTACTTC. Translated, it gives CSASSVGTSGSYEQYF.

By share, this clonotype counts as medium-sized. This chain uses TRBV20-1 with TRBJ2-1; D might be TRBD2 (6 bases). Trimming took 6 bases from V and 3 from J, leaving 15 bases between them. This CDR3 region has 14 residues. Germline loops: CDR1 DFQATT, CDR2 SNEGSKA (reference sequence). Here the CDR3 DNA reads TGCAGTGCGACCGGGACTCACCACTACAATGAGCAGTTCTTC. Translation: CSATGTHHYNEQFF.

This clonotype is categorized as medium-sized. V gene TRBV12-3 or TRBV12-4 combines with J gene TRBJ1-1, with 7 bases matching TRBD1. The length of the CDR3 is 14 residues. Trimming at V came to 6 bases and at J to 3 bases, leaving 7 bases not matched to a gene. CDR3 in DNA: TGTGCCAGCAGCCTCTTAGGGGGCGACACTGAAGCTTTCTTT. Protein: CASSLLGGDTEAFF.

This clonotype has ten or more counts. This chain links TRBV7-8 with TRBJ2-1; TRBD2 aligns across 7 bases. J gave up 8 bases and V 1 base, and 8 bases lay outside the gene matches. Germline V gene data show CDR1 as SGHVS and CDR2 as FQNEAQ. This CDR3 has 15 amino acids. The CDR3: CASSLVGGSKDEQFF. CDR3 DNA: TGTGCCAGCAGCTTAGTGGGCGGGAGCAAGGATGAGCAGTTCTTC.

This clonotype was counted ten times or more. The chain couples TRBV7-8 to TRBJ2-1; D remains unclear. Trimming removed 6 bases at V and 4 bases at J, with 7 bases between. Germline assignment: CDR1 SGHVS and CDR2 FQNEAQ. The CDR3 contains 12 residues. The CDR3 nucleotides read TGTGCCAGCAGACAGATATACAATGAGCAGTTCTTC. Translation: CASRQIYNEQFF.

This clonotype was counted at least ten times. The CDR3 DNA reads TGTGCCAGCAGTTCGAACCTAGGAGGTAGCGCAGATACGCAGTATTTT. Its protein product is CASSSNLGGSADTQYF. The V call is TRBV27, the J call TRBJ2-3, with a weak D call TRBD2 (5 bases). The CDR3 is 16 amino acids. The germline V and J ends were trimmed by 4 bases and 4 bases, with 18 bases remaining between them. Germline V gene lookup returns CDR1 MNHEY and CDR2 SMNVEV (reference sequence).

This clonotype occurred many times. The chain couples TRBV20-1 to TRBJ2-3, with unresolved D. The CDR3 is 13 residues long. In germline, CDR1 is DFQATT, CDR2 SNEGSKA (reference sequence). V was shortened by 3 bases and J by 4 bases, with 11 bases between the two germline ends. CDR3: CSARATASDTQYF. The CDR3, as DNA: TGCAGTGCTAGGGCCACTGCCTCAGATACGCAGTATTTT.

The rearrangement links TRBV7-9 to TRBJ2-2, with TRBD1 identical over 10 bases. CDR3 length: 15 residues. Trimming cost V 10 bases and J 3 bases; bases outside gene matches: 8. Per the germline V gene, CDR1 is SEHNR and CDR2 is FQNEAQ (reference sequence). CDR3 in DNA: TGTGCCACCAAATCCGGGACAGGGGACACCGGGGAGCTGTTTTTT. Its protein product is CATKSGTGDTGELFF.

This clonotype has just a few counts. This chain joins TRBV28 and TRBJ2-1; 12 bases match TRBD2. Germline V gene sequence: CDR1 MDHEN, CDR2 SYDVKM. The junction had 1 base not matched to a gene; V was cut back by 8 bases and J by 2 bases. CDR3 length equals 14 residues. CDR3 coding DNA: TGTGCCAGCCGGACTAGCGGGGCCTACAATGAGCAGTTCTTC. This encodes CASRTSGAYNEQFF.

To note about this clonotype: Germline and junction disagree at one end, which may indicate a read error. This rearrangement joins TRBV5-1 to TRBJ2-3; 7 bases line up with TRBD2. Germline assignment: CDR1 SGHRS and CDR2 YFSETQ. The length of the CDR3 is 14 residues. CDR3 region: CASTLGGPGDTQYF. CDR3 in DNA: TGCGCCAGCACCTTGGGAGGGCCGGGAGATACGCAGTATTTT. Full variable domain (missing parts from reference TRBV5-1 and TRBJ2-3): KAGVTQTPRYLIKTRGQQVTLSCSPISGHRSVSWYQQTPGQGLQFLFEYFSETQRNKGNFPGRFSGRQFSNSRSEMNVSTLELGDSALYLCASTLGGPGDTQYFGPGTRLTVL.

The chain has TRBV7-2 and TRBJ2-3; D ambiguous. The CDR3 extends over 12 amino acids. CDR1 and CDR2 (germline): SGHTA, FQGNSA. The germline V and J ends were trimmed by 7 bases and 0 bases, with 5 bases remaining between them. This chain's CDR3 is CASTTSTDTQYF. The CDR3 bases are TGTGCCAGCACCACTAGCACAGATACGCAGTATTTT.

This clonotype is categorized as medium-sized. The chain recombines TRBV6-5 with TRBJ1-5; 7 positions match TRBD1. CDR1 is MNHEY and CDR2 is SVGAGI in the germline V gene. This CDR3 is 13 amino acids long. J lost 1 base, V lost 10 bases, and 4 bases had no gene match. CDR3 coding DNA: TGTGCCACAAAGGGGGCGAGCAATCAGCCCCAGCATTTT. Its translation is CATKGASNQPQHF.

This clonotype was counted ten times or more. The V call is TRBV3-1, the J call TRBJ1-5; weak D call: TRBD1 (6 bases). V was shortened by 8 bases and J by 0 bases, with 11 bases between the two germline ends. The CDR3 runs 14 residues. Germline V lookup: CDR1 LGHDT, CDR2 YNNKEL (reference sequence). The CDR3 coding sequence is TGTGCCAGCGGGACACTAAATAGCAATCAGCCCCAGCATTTT. This sequence encodes CASGTLNSNQPQHF. The whole variable domain, remainder taken from reference TRBV3-1 and TRBJ1-5, is DTAVSQTPKYLVTQMGNDKSIKCEQNLGHDTMYWYKQDSKKFLKIMFSYNNKELIINETVPNRFSPKSPDKAHLNLHINSLELGDSAVYFCASGTLNSNQPQHFGDGTRLSIL.